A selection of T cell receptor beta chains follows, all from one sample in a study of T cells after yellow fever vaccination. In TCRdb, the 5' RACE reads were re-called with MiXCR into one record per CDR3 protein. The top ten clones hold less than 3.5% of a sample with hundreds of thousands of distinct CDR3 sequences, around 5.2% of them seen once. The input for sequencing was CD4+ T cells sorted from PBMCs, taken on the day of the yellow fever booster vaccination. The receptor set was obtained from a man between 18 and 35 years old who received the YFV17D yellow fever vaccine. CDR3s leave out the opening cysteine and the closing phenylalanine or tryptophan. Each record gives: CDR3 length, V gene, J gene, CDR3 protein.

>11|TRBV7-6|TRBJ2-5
ASSLALLETQY
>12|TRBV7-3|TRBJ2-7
ASSPGDNPYEQY
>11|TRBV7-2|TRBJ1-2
ASSFGGNYGYT
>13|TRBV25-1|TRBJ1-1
ASSEVYRGLTEAF
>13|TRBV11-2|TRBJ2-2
ASSLVFPATGELF
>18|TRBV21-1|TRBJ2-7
ASSPLSGLRLAGGPGEQY
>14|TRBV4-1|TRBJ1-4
ASSLRGRGSNEKLF
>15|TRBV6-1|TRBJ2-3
ASSGNWAGGSADTQY
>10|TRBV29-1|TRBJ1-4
SVGTGDEKLF
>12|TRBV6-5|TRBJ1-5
ASSALGKTQPQH
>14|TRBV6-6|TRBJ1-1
ASSSGQGSMNTEAF
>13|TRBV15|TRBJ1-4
ATSREGRQGGKLI
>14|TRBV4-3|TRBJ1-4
ASSQDIQGRREKLF
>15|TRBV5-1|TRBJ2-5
ASSLALSSGTQETQY
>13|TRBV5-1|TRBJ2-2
ASSLPPTRAGELF
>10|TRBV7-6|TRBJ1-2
ASSAQGHGYT
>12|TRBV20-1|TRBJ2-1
SARSSRGSDEQF